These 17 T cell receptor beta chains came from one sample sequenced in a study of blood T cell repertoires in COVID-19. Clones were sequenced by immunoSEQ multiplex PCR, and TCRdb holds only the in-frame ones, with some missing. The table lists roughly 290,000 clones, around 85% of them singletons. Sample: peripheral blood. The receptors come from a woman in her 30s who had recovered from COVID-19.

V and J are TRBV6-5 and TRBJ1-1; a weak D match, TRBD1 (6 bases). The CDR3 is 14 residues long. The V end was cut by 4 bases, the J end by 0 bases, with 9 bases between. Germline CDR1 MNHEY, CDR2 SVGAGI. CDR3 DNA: TGTGCCAGCAGTTCCGGGACATTGAACACTGAAGCTTTCTTT. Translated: CASSSGTLNTEAFF.

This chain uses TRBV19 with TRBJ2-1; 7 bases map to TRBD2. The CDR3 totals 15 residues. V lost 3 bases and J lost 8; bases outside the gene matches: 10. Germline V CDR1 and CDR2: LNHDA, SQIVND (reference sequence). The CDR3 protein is CASSILLATVDEQFF. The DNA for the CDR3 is TGTGCCAGTAGTATCCTACTAGCGACCGTAGATGAGCAGTTCTTC.

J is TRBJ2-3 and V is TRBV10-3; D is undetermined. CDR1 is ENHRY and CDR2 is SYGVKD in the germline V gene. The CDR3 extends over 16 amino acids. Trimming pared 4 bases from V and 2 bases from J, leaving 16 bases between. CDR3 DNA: TGTGCCATCAGTGGGTATTTGGCGGAAGTCACAGATACGCAGTATTTT. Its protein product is CAISGYLAEVTDTQYF.

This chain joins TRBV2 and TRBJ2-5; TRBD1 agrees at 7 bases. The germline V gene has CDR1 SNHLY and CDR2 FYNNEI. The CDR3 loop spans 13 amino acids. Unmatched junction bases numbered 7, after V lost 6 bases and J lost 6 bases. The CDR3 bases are TGTGCCAGCAGACCGGGACAGCTGCAGACCCAGTACTTC. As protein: CASRPGQLQTQYF.

CDR3 protein: CASSPDRSISYNSPLHF. The CDR3 region has the DNA TGCGCCAGCAGTCCGGACAGGTCAATCTCCTATAATTCACCCCTCCACTTT. The chain recombines TRBV5-1 with TRBJ1-6; 7 nucleotides match TRBD1. The CDR3 runs 17 residues. V shed 5 bases, J shed 0 bases, and the junction held 8 bases outside the gene matches. From germline, CDR1 is SGHRS and CDR2 YFSETQ.

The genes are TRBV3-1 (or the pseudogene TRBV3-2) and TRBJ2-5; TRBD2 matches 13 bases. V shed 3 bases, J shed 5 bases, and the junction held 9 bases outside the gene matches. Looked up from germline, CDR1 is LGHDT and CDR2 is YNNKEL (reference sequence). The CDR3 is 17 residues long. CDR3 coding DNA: TGTGCCAGCAGCCATCTACCGGGACTAGCGGGGCAGGAGACCCAGTACTTC. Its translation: CASSHLPGLAGQETQYF.

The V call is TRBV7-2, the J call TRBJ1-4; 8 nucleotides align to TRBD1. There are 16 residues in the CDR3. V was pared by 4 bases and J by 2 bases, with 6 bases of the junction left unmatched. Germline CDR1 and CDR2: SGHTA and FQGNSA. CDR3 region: CASSSSRTGTNEKLFF. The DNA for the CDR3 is TGTGCCAGCAGCTCGAGTCGGACAGGGACTAATGAAAAACTGTTTTTT.

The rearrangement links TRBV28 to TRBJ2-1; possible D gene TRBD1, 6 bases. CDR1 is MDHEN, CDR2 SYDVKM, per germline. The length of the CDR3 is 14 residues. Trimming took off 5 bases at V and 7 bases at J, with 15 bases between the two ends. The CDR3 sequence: CASSPRVGANEQFF. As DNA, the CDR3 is TGTGCCAGCAGTCCGCGCGTGGGGGCGAATGAGCAGTTCTTC.

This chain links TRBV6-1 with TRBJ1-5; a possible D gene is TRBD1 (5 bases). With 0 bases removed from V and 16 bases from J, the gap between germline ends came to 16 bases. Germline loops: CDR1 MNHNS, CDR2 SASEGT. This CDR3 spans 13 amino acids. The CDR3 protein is CASSEALQGSLHF. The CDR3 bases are TGTGCCAGCAGTGAAGCGTTGCAGGGCTCTCTCCATTTT.

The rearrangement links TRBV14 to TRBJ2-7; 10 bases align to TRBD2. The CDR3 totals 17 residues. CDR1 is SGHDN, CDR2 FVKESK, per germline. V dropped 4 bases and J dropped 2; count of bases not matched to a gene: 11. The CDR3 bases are TGTGCCAGCAGCCCCCTACGTAGCGGGAGGACTCCCTACGAGCAGTACTTC. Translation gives CASSPLRSGRTPYEQYF.

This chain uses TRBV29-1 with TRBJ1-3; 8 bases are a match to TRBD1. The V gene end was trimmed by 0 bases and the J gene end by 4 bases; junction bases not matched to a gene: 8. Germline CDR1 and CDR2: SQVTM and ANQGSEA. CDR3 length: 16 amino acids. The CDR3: CSVEEAIQGAGNTIYF. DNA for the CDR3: TGCAGCGTTGAAGAAGCGATCCAGGGGGCGGGAAACACCATATATTTT.

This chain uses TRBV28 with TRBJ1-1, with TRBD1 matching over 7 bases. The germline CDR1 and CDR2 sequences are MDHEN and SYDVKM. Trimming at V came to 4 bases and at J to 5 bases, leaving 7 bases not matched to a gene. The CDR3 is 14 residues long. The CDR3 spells CASSYDRVMTEAFF. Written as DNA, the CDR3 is TGTGCCAGCAGTTACGACAGGGTCATGACTGAAGCTTTCTTT.

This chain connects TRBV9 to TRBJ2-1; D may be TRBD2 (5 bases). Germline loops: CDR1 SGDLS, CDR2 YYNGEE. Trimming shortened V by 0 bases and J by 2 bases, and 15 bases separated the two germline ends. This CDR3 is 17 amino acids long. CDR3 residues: CASSVGASGLTYNEQFF. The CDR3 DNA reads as TGTGCCAGCAGCGTAGGGGCCTCGGGGTTGACCTACAATGAGCAGTTCTTC. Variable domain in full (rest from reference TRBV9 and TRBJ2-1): DSGVTQTPKHLITATGQRVTLRCSPRSGDLSVYWYQQSLDQGLQFLIQYYNGEERAKGNILERFSAQQFPDLHSELNLSSLELGDSALYFCASSVGASGLTYNEQFFGPGTRLTVL.

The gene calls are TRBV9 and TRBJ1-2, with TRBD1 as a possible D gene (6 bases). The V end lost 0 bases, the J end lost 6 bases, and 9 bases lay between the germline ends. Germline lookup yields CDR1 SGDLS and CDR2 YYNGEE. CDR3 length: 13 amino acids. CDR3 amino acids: CASSVVPGDGYTF. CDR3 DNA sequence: TGTGCCAGCAGCGTAGTGCCAGGGGATGGCTACACCTTC.

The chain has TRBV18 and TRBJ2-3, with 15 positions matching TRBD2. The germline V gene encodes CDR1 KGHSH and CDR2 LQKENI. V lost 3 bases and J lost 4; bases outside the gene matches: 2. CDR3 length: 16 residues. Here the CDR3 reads CASSPRTSGRADTQYF. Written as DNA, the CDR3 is TGTGCCAGCTCACCCCGGACTAGCGGGAGGGCAGATACGCAGTATTTT.

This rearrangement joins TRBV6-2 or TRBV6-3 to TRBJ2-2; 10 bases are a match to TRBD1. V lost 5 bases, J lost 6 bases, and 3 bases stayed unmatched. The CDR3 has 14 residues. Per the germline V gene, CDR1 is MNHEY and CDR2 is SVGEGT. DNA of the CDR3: TGTGCCAGCAGTAAGGGACAGGGGCCCGGGGAGCTGTTTTTT. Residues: CASSKGQGPGELFF.

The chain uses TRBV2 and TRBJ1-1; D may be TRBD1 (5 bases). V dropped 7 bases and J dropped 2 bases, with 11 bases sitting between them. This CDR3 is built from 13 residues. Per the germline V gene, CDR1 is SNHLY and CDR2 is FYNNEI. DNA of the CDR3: TGTGCCAGCACTCGACAGATAAACACTGAAGCTTTCTTT. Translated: CASTRQINTEAFF.